One sample yielded the 26 T cell receptor beta chains listed below, sequenced in a study of T cells after posttransplantation cyclophosphamide. Methotrexate plus calcineurin inhibitor accompanied controls' myeloablative marrow transplants; sampling was 1 year later. Only in-frame clones appear in the TCRdb table, and some are missing; sequencing was by immunoSEQ multiplex PCR. The sample lists 9,500 to 10,000 clones, around 87% seen once, with roughly 29% in the top ten. The specimen comprised PBMCs, sampled after an allogeneic stem cell transplant with a calcineurin inhibitor and methotrexate. Source of these receptors: a male patient between 25 and 39 years old who received an allogeneic stem cell transplant from an unrelated donor, was CMV-positive, and had no GVHD. Some T cells here may be from the graft donor.

This rearrangement joins TRBV5-1 to TRBJ1-2; 10 bases are shared with TRBD1. There are 15 residues in the CDR3. V dropped 4 bases and J dropped 3; count of bases not matched to a gene: 6. In germline, CDR1 is SGHRS, CDR2 YFSETQ. The CDR3 protein is CASSPTGGEDYGYTF. For the CDR3, the DNA is TGCGCCAGCAGCCCGACAGGGGGCGAGGACTATGGCTACACCTTC.

This clone was picked up one time. This rearrangement joins TRBV6-5 to TRBJ2-2; D is unclear. Germline values: CDR1 MNHEY, CDR2 SVGAGI. This CDR3 region has 12 residues. Between the trimmed V and J ends, which lost 8 bases and 4 bases, there was a span of 8 bases. DNA of the CDR3: TGTGCCAGCGGCAGACTCACCGGGGAGCTGTTTTTT. Its translation is CASGRLTGELFF.

The gene calls are TRBV4-1 and TRBJ2-7; possible D gene TRBD2, 5 bases. Germline V gives CDR1 MGHRA, CDR2 YSYEKL. This CDR3 has 16 amino acids. V lost 3 bases, J lost 2 bases, and 17 bases lay in between. The CDR3 nucleotides are TGCGCCAGCAGCCAGTTGCTAGCTCTAAGGACCTACGAGCAGTACTTC. Protein product: CASSQLLALRTYEQYF.

The V and J genes are TRBV4-1 and TRBJ2-7; 13 bases line up with TRBD2. The CDR3 is 18 amino acids. Germline V CDR1 and CDR2: MGHRA, YSYEKL. The V and J ends lost 3 bases and 3 bases, in that order; junction bases with no gene match: 11. The CDR3 bases are TGCGCCAGCAGCCAGGAACCGGGACTAGCGGGGACCTTCTACGAGCAGTACTTC. Residues: CASSQEPGLAGTFYEQYF.

A remark on this clone: The same CDR3 arises from other DNA sequences in this sample as well. The rearrangement links TRBV12-5 to TRBJ1-2; D might be TRBD1 (6 bases). The CDR3 contains 13 residues. The germline gives CDR1 LGHNT, CDR2 FRNRAP. Trimming shortened V by 3 bases and J by 11 bases, and 16 bases separated the two germline ends. CDR3 in DNA: TGTGCTAGTGGTTTTGGGACCAGGGGTGGTTACACCTTC. As protein: CASGFGTRGGYTF.

The genes are TRBV4-2 and TRBJ1-4; no definite D call. Germline assignment: CDR1 LGHNA and CDR2 YNFKEQ. Between the trimmed V and J ends, which lost 0 bases and 4 bases, there was a span of 9 bases. The CDR3 is made up of 15 amino acids. CDR3 DNA sequence: TGTGCCAGCAGCCAAGACCAGACACTTAATGAAAAACTGTTTTTT. This codes for CASSQDQTLNEKLFF.

V gene TRBV18 combines with J gene TRBJ2-2; the D gene is possibly TRBD2 (6 bases). Germline CDR1 reads KGHSH; CDR2 reads LQKENI. The V and J ends lost 4 bases and 4 bases respectively, with 22 bases between them. This CDR3 is built from 18 residues. In DNA, the CDR3 is TGTGCCAGCTCACTCAGCGGGCCCGGAAATGGTTTCACCGGGGAGCTGTTTTTT. It specifies CASSLSGPGNGFTGELFF.

The V and J genes are TRBV5-1 and TRBJ2-5; possibly TRBD1 for D (6 bases). Germline V gene lookup returns CDR1 SGHRS and CDR2 YFSETQ. V dropped 4 bases and J dropped 1 base, with 14 bases sitting between them. This CDR3 has 15 residues. This chain's CDR3 is CASSTGHGIQETQYF. CDR3 bases: TGCGCCAGCAGCACGGGACACGGGATCCAAGAGACCCAGTACTTC.

V and J are TRBV27 and TRBJ2-1, with TRBD2 identical over 8 bases. CDR1 is MNHEY, CDR2 SMNVEV, per germline (reference sequence). The CDR3 totals 14 residues. After removal of 6 bases from V and 8 bases from J, the junction contained 9 bases not matched to a gene. The CDR3 DNA reads as TGTGCCAGCAGGCTCGCGGGAGGCCGGGATGAGCAGTTCTTC. This codes for CASRLAGGRDEQFF.

The gene calls are TRBV7-2 and TRBJ2-3; the D gene is possibly TRBD1 (5 bases). Trimming removed 2 bases at V and 6 bases at J, with 15 bases between. Germline-derived CDR1 and CDR2 are SGHTA and FQGNSA. There are 15 residues in the CDR3. The CDR3 is CASSLQPSPGDTQYF. For the CDR3, the DNA is TGTGCCAGCAGCTTACAGCCCTCCCCAGGGGATACGCAGTATTTT.

The chain couples TRBV7-9 to TRBJ2-3, with 11 positions matching TRBD2. This CDR3 region has 17 residues. Germline loops: CDR1 SEHNR, CDR2 FQNEAQ (reference sequence). J lost 0 bases, V lost 4 bases, and 6 bases had no gene match. CDR3 DNA sequence: TGTGCCAGCAGCTATCCGGGACTAGCGGAAAGCACAGATACGCAGTATTTT. This codes for CASSYPGLAESTDTQYF.

The genes are TRBV7-9 and TRBJ2-5; TRBD2 is a possible D gene (6 bases). The DNA matches TRBJ2-7 better at its end, which makes the J call doubtful. Germline lookup yields CDR1 SEHNR and CDR2 FQNEAQ (reference sequence). This CDR3 comprises 14 residues. CDR3 in amino acids: CASSLMAGTNEQYF. CDR3 DNA sequence: TGTGCCAGCAGCTTGATGGCGGGAACTAACGAGCAGTACTTC.

The chain recombines TRBV18 with TRBJ2-2; 9 nucleotides match TRBD2. Germline values: CDR1 KGHSH, CDR2 LQKENI. Unmatched junction bases numbered 15, after V lost 5 bases and J lost 5 bases. The CDR3 spans 18 residues. This CDR3 is CASSTTVGGRASTGELFF. In DNA form, the CDR3 reads TGTGCCAGCTCAACCACCGTAGGCGGGAGGGCCTCAACCGGGGAGCTGTTTTTT.

This clone was detected a few times. The J gene is TRBJ1-2, the V gene TRBV10-3, with TRBD1 matching 7 bases. This CDR3 spans 11 amino acids. Germline loops: CDR1 ENHRY, CDR2 SYGVKD. V gave up 8 bases and J gave up 7 bases; unmatched junction bases: 4. CDR3 sequence (DNA): TGTGCCATCGAGCAGGGGGGTGGCTACACCTTC. Translation: CAIEQGGGYTF.

This clone was seen once. The chain has TRBV28 and TRBJ2-5; 11 nucleotides match TRBD1. TRBJ2-7 matches the DNA end more closely, so the J call is doubtful. There are 15 residues in the CDR3. CDR1 and CDR2 from the germline V gene are MDHEN and SYDVKM. CDR3 sequence reads: CASRLPGQGAYEQYF. The CDR3 bases are TGTGCCAGCAGACTCCCGGGACAGGGGGCCTACGAGCAGTACTTC.

The CDR3 reads CASSFQFLRDTQETQYF. CDR3 nucleotides: TGTGCCAGCAGTTTCCAATTCCTCCGGGACACCCAAGAGACCCAGTACTTC. The V gene is TRBV28, the J gene TRBJ2-5; weak D call: TRBD1 (6 bases). Trimming removed 3 bases from V and 1 base from J, with 18 bases in between. There are 17 residues in the CDR3. From germline, CDR1 is MDHEN and CDR2 SYDVKM.

The chain recombines TRBV7-8 with TRBJ2-7; the D is unclear. Germline V CDR1 and CDR2: SGHVS, FQNEAQ. The CDR3 is 13 residues long. Trimming took 1 base from V and 4 from J, leaving 8 bases between them. CDR3 nucleotide sequence: TGTGCCAGCAGCTTAGGAGAGGTTTACGAGCAGTACGTC. It codes for CASSLGEVYEQYV.

CDR3 in amino acids: CASSSGVSYGYTF. For the CDR3, the DNA is TGTGCCAGCAGCTCGGGTGTAAGCTATGGCTACACCTTC. The V and J genes are TRBV5-6 and TRBJ1-2, with no clear D. Germline lookup yields CDR1 SGHDT and CDR2 YYEEEE. Deletions cut 3 bases from V and 4 bases from J, with 10 bases between. The CDR3 length is 13 residues.

The V gene is TRBV15, the J gene TRBJ2-1; the match to TRBD2 covers 11 bases. The CDR3 covers 13 residues. V shed 3 bases, J shed 10 bases, and the junction held 2 bases outside the gene matches. CDR1 and CDR2 from the germline V gene are LNHNV and YYDKDF (reference sequence). The CDR3 spells CATSSRLAGEQFF. In DNA form, the CDR3 reads TGTGCCACCAGCAGTAGACTAGCGGGAGAGCAGTTCTTC.

The V gene is TRBV6-5, the J gene TRBJ1-2, with D tentatively TRBD1 (5 bases). Germline V CDR1 and CDR2: MNHEY, SVGAGI. V was shortened by 2 bases and J by 8 bases, with 12 bases between the two germline ends. The CDR3 runs 13 residues. The CDR3 nucleotides are TGTGCCAGCAGTTACGGTCCGGGGGACGGCTACACCTTC. It specifies CASSYGPGDGYTF.

The gene calls are TRBV11-2 and TRBJ2-5; TRBD2 aligns across 7 bases. This CDR3 has 16 amino acids. Germline V gene sequence: CDR1 SGHAT, CDR2 FQNNGV. V shed 3 bases and J 5 bases; nucleotides not matched to a gene: 12. For the CDR3, the DNA is TGTGCCAGCAGCTTTTCCACCATGGTGCGGGGGGAGACCCAGTACTTC. The encoded protein is CASSFSTMVRGETQYF.

This chain connects TRBV5-1 to TRBJ1-1; 8 nucleotides line up with TRBD1. From germline, CDR1 is SGHRS and CDR2 YFSETQ. V trimming: 4 bases; J trimming: 2 bases; junction bases outside the gene matches: 10. The CDR3 loop spans 16 amino acids. The chain's CDR3 is CASSPHRQGTNTEAFF. The CDR3 nucleotides read TGCGCCAGCAGCCCCCATCGACAGGGGACAAACACTGAAGCTTTCTTT.

The chain uses TRBV10-3 and TRBJ1-1; D possibly corresponds to TRBD1 (6 bases). Deletions cut 7 bases from V and 3 bases from J, with 30 bases between. CDR1 and CDR2 from the germline V gene are ENHRY and SYGVKD. The CDR3 totals 19 residues. The CDR3 is CAIKVNPGTYREGYTEAFF. In nucleotides, the CDR3 is TGTGCCATCAAAGTAAACCCAGGGACCTACAGGGAAGGGTACACTGAAGCTTTCTTT.

The chain links TRBV12-5 to TRBJ2-3; the D gene is possibly TRBD2 (5 bases). From germline, CDR1 is LGHNT and CDR2 FRNRAP. V was shortened by 3 bases and J by 0 bases, with 7 bases between the two germline ends. The CDR3 consists of 14 residues. The CDR3 DNA sequence: TGTGCTAGTGGTTTAGGCGGGAGCACAGATACGCAGTATTTT. This sequence encodes CASGLGGSTDTQYF.

The rearrangement uses TRBV7-2 and TRBJ2-1; D is unresolved. The germline V gene encodes CDR1 SGHTA and CDR2 FQGNSA. CDR3 length: 11 residues. The V end was cut by 7 bases, the J end by 5 bases, with 6 bases between. DNA for the CDR3: TGTGCCAGCACCCCGGACAATGAGCAGTTCTTC. Amino acids: CASTPDNEQFF.

The J gene is TRBJ2-3, the V gene TRBV18; tentatively, D is TRBD2 (5 bases). Trimming removed 5 bases at V and 1 base at J, with 13 bases between. CDR1 and CDR2 (germline): KGHSH, LQKENI. The CDR3 runs 15 residues. The CDR3, as DNA: TGTGCCAGCTCATTGGAGGTTAGGGGCACAGATACGCAGTATTTT. The encoded protein is CASSLEVRGTDTQYF. Together with reference TRBV18 and TRBJ2-3, the CDR3 gives the full variable domain: NAGVMQNPRHLVRRRGQEARLRCSPMKGHSHVYWYRQLPEEGLKFMVYLQKENIIDESGMPKERFSAEFPKEGPSILRIQQVVRGDSAAYFCASSLEVRGTDTQYFGPGTRLTVL.